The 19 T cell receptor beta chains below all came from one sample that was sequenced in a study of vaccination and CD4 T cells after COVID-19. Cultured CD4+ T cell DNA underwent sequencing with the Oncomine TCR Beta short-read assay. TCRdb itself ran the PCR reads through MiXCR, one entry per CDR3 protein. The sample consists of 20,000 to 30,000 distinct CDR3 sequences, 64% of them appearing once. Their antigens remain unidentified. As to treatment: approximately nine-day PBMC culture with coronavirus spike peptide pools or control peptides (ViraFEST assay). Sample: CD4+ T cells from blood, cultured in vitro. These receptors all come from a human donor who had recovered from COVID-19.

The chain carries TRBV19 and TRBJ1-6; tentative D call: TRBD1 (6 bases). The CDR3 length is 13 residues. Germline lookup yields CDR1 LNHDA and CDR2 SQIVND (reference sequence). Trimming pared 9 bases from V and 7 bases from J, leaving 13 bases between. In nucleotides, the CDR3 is TGTGCCAGAAAGGGGGACTTGAATTCACCCCTCCACTTT. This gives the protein CARKGDLNSPLHF.

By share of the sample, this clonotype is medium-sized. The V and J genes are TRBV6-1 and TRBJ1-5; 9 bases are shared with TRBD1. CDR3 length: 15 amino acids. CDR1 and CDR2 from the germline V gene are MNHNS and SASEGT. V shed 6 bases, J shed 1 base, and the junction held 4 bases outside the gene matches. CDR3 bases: TGTGCCAGCAGAGTCGACAGGGGGAGCAATCAGCCCCAGCATTTT. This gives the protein CASRVDRGSNQPQHF.

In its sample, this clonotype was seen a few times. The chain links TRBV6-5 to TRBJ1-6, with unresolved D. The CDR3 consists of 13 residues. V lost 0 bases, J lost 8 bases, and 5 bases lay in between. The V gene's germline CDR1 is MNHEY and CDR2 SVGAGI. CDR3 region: CASSYSSDSPLHF. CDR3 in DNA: TGTGCCAGCAGTTACTCGAGTGATTCACCCCTCCACTTT.

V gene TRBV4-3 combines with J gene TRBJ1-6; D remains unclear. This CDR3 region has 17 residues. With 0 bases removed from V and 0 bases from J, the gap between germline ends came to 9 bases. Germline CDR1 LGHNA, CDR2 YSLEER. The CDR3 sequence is CASSQDRGSSYNSPLHF. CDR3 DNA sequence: TGCGCCAGCAGCCAAGATCGGGGTAGCTCCTATAATTCACCCCTCCACTTT.

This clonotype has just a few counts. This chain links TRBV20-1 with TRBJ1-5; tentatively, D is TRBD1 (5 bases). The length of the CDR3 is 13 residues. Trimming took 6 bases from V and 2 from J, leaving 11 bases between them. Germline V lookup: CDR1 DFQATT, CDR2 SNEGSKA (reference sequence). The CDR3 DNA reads TGCAGTGCCTGGGGGAGAGGCAATCAGCCCCAGCATTTT. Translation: CSAWGRGNQPQHF.

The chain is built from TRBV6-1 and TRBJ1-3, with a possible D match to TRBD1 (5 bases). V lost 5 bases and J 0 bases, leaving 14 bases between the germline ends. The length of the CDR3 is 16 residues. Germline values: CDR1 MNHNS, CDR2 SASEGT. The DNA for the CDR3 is TGTGCCAGCAGTCTTCGGGACGTTCTCTCTGGAAACACCATATATTTT. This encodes CASSLRDVLSGNTIYF.

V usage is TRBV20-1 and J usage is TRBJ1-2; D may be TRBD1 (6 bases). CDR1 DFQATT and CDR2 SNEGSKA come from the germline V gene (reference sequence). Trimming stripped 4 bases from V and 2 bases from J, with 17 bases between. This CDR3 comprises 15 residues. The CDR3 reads CSATNPTGFNYGYTF. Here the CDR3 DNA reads TGCAGTGCTACCAATCCAACAGGGTTCAACTATGGCTACACCTTC.

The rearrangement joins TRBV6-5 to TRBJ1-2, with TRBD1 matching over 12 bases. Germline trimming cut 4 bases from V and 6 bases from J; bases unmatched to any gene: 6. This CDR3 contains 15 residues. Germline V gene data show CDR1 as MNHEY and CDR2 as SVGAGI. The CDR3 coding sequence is TGTGCCAGCAGTTCTGGGACAGGGGGCCCGGATGGCTACACCTTC. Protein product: CASSSGTGGPDGYTF.

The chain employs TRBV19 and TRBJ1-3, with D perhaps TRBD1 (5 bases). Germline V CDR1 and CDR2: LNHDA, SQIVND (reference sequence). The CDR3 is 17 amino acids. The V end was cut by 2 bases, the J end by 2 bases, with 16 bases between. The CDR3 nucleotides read TGTGCCAGTAGTATATATTTTGTCGGGGGACCTGGAAACACCATATATTTT. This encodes CASSIYFVGGPGNTIYF.

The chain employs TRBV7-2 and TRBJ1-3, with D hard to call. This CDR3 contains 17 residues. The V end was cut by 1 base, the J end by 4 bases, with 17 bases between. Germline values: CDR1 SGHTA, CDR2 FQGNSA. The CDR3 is CASSLVAAGVGGNTIYF. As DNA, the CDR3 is TGTGCCAGCAGCTTAGTGGCCGCGGGCGTAGGGGGAAACACCATATATTTT.

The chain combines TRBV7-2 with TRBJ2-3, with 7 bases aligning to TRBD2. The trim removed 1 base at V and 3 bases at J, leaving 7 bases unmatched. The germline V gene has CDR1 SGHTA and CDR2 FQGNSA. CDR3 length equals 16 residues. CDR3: CASSLGSGKGTDTQYF. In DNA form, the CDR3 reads TGTGCCAGCAGCTTAGGAAGCGGGAAGGGGACAGATACGCAGTATTTT.

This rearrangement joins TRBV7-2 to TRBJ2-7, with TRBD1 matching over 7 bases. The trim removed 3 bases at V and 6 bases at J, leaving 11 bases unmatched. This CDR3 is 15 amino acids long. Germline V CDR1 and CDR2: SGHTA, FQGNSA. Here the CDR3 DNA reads TGTGCCAGCAGCTTTAGGGGGCCGATTGGGGCCGAGCAGTACTTC. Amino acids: CASSFRGPIGAEQYF.

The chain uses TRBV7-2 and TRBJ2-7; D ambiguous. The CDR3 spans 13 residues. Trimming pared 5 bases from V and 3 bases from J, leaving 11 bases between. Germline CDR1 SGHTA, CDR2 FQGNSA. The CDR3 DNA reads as TGTGCCAGCAGCGCTAAGAGCGTCTACGAGCAGTACTTC. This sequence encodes CASSAKSVYEQYF.

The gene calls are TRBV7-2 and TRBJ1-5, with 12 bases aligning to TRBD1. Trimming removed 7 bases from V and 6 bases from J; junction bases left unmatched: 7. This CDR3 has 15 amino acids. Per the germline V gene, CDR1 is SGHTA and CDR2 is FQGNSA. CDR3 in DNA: TGTGCCAGCACCCGCTCGGGACAGGGGGCTCAGCCCCAGCATTTT. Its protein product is CASTRSGQGAQPQHF.

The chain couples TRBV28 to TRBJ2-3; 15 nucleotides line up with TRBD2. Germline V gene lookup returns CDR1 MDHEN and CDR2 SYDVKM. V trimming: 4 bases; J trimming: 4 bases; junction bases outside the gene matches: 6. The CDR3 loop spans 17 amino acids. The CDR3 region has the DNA TGTGCCAGCAGTTACGGACTAGCGGGAGGGGCCCCAGATACGCAGTATTTT. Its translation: CASSYGLAGGAPDTQYF. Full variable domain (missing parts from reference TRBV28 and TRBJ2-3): DVKVTQSSRYLVKRTGEKVFLECVQDMDHENMFWYRQDPGLGLRLIYFSYDVKMKEKGDIPEGYSVSREKKERFSLILESASTNQTSMYLCASSYGLAGGAPDTQYFGPGTRLTVL.

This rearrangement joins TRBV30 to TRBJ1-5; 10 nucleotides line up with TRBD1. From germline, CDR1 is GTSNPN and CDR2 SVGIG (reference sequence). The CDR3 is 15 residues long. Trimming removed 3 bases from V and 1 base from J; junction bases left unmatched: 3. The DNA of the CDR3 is TGTGCCTGGAGCAGGGGACAGGGGAGCAATCAGCCCCAGCATTTT. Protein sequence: CAWSRGQGSNQPQHF.

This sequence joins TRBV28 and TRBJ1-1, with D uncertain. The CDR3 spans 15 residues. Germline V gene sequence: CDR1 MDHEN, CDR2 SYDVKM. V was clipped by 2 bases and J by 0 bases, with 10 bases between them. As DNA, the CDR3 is TGTGCCAGCAGTTTACCCCCAGTTCTGAACACTGAAGCTTTCTTT. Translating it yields CASSLPPVLNTEAFF.

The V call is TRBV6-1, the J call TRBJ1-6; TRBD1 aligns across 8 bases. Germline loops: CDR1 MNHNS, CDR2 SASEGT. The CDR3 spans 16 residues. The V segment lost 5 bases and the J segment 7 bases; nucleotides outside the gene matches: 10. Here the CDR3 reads CASSPLRTGLNSPLHF. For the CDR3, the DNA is TGTGCCAGCAGTCCCCTTAGGACAGGGTTGAATTCACCCCTCCACTTT.

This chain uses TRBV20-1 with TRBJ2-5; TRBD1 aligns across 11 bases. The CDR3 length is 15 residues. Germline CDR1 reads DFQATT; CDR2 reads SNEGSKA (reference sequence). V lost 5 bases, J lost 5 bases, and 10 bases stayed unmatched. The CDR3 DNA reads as TGCAGTGCTCCCCTGAGGACAGGGGGCGCGGAGACCCAGTACTTC. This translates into CSAPLRTGGAETQYF.